These T cell receptor beta chains were read from a single sample in a study of shared clonotypes between healthy human individuals. Repertoires were generated with immunoSEQ multiplex PCR, while TCRdb's copy carries only in-frame clones and drops some. The sample contains about 2.4 million clones, 93% of which appear only once. Material: naive CD4+ T cells from PBMCs. These TCRs come from a man younger than 35 in good health. Some clones in this sample may be carry-over from other donors' samples. Both conserved end residues are trimmed from each CDR3. Fields, in order: D gene, V gene, CDR3 protein. The D gene is left open where the match is weak.

D gene: -
V gene: TRBV28
CDR3 protein: ATLSTTSSYNEQF

D gene: TRBD1
V gene: TRBV25-1
CDR3 protein: ASARTGELDGYT

D gene: -
V gene: TRBV7-2
CDR3 protein: ASSFSGQPQH

D gene: TRBD1
V gene: TRBV28
CDR3 protein: ASSPIQGVGNTIY

D gene: -
V gene: TRBV5-4
CDR3 protein: ASSLYQETQY

D gene: TRBD2
V gene: TRBV7-7
CDR3 protein: ASSLKTSAAQY

D gene: -
V gene: TRBV7-9
CDR3 protein: ASTLGGNTEAF

D gene: TRBD1
V gene: TRBV5-1
CDR3 protein: ASSPGTGTSSGNTIY

D gene: -
V gene: TRBV7-8
CDR3 protein: ASSLDISTDTQY

D gene: -
V gene: TRBV5-4
CDR3 protein: ASSAADGRWYGYT

D gene: -
V gene: TRBV19
CDR3 protein: ASSGTLDLEQY

D gene: -
V gene: TRBV9
CDR3 protein: ASSPRRLPNEQF

D gene: TRBD1
V gene: TRBV5-1
CDR3 protein: ASSLAPGQGANTEAF

D gene: -
V gene: TRBV5-1
CDR3 protein: ASSLSGQRGQETQY

D gene: TRBD2
V gene: TRBV4-1
CDR3 protein: ASSQAGTSGREGEQF

D gene: TRBD2
V gene: TRBV9
CDR3 protein: ASSILAGVGNEQF

D gene: TRBD2
V gene: TRBV30
CDR3 protein: AWSVLAGGVPDTQY

D gene: -
V gene: TRBV6-1
CDR3 protein: ASSETRLREQY

D gene: -
V gene: TRBV18
CDR3 protein: ASSQDRIRGDTQY

D gene: -
V gene: TRBV28
CDR3 protein: ASSLGTNNYEQY

D gene: TRBD2
V gene: TRBV28
CDR3 protein: ASRNGTSGTLAKNIQY

D gene: TRBD1
V gene: TRBV6-1
CDR3 protein: ASSERDRGRFEQY

D gene: -
V gene: TRBV19
CDR3 protein: ASSQGPDTQY

D gene: -
V gene: TRBV5-6
CDR3 protein: ASSSNRVRNYGYT

D gene: -
V gene: TRBV2
CDR3 protein: ASSEGTASYEQY

D gene: TRBD1
V gene: TRBV5-1
CDR3 protein: ASSQGALYGYT

D gene: -
V gene: TRBV5-6
CDR3 protein: ASSPSPAIRPPY

D gene: -
V gene: TRBV15
CDR3 protein: ATSREQGYGYT

D gene: TRBD1
V gene: TRBV7-9
CDR3 protein: ASSSPGGAQTEAF

D gene: -
V gene: TRBV30
CDR3 protein: AWSVQGKLGNQPQH

D gene: TRBD2
V gene: TRBV7-9
CDR3 protein: ASSLGIAGDADTQY

D gene: -
V gene: TRBV7-6
CDR3 protein: ASSSRAGTEAF

D gene: TRBD2
V gene: TRBV7-3
CDR3 protein: ASSLGLAGTGELF

D gene: -
V gene: TRBV5-1
CDR3 protein: ASSFDRVGTGELF

D gene: -
V gene: TRBV4-1
CDR3 protein: ASSHPALNQPQH

D gene: -
V gene: TRBV19
CDR3 protein: ASSTPGAGANVLT

D gene: TRBD1
V gene: TRBV9
CDR3 protein: ASSLGGGSTDTQY

D gene: -
V gene: TRBV4-1
CDR3 protein: ASGLTLEEQY

D gene: -
V gene: TRBV27
CDR3 protein: ASKKAGWGETQY